A single sample is the source of the 4 T cell receptor beta chains below, sequenced in a study of metastatic and nonmetastatic thyroid tumors. Ahead of thyroid surgery, no patient had received treatment of any kind. TCRdb ran MiXCR on the PCR reads. The sample shows more than 25,000 clones, roughly 10% of them seen only once. The specimen sequenced was blood. The source of these receptors is a female donor with papillary thyroid cancer or a benign thyroid nodule (not recorded which). Some clones in this sample may be carry-over from other donors' samples.

This clone was counted many times. The rearrangement uses TRBV5-8 and TRBJ1-1; no clear D gene. The CDR3 consists of 13 residues. Trimming cost V 0 bases and J 1 base, with 4 bases left between them. The germline gives CDR1 SGHTS, CDR2 YDEGEE. CDR3 sequence: CASSLVRNTEAFF. As DNA, the CDR3 is TGTGCCAGCAGCTTGGTAAGGAACACTGAAGCTTTCTTT.

V is TRBV7-2 and J is TRBJ2-1; D possibly matches TRBD1 or TRBD2 (5 bases each). The CDR3 loop spans 14 amino acids. Between the trimmed V and J ends, which lost 4 bases and 4 bases, there was a span of 11 bases. CDR1 SGHTA and CDR2 FQGNSA come from the germline V gene. The CDR3 nucleotides read TGTGCCAGCAGCTCCCCGGGACCTTACAATGAGCAGTTCTTC. Protein: CASSSPGPYNEQFF.

This clone was detected many times. The V and J genes are TRBV4-3 and TRBJ2-1; 9 bases align to TRBD2. The CDR3 runs 17 residues. The J segment lost 2 bases and the V segment lost 5 bases, leaving 10 bases of the junction unmatched. Germline CDR1 is LGHNA and CDR2 is YSLEER. In DNA form, the CDR3 reads TGCGCCAGCAGCGTCCGACTAGCGGCACTGGCCTACAATGAGCAGTTCTTC. Translating it yields CASSVRLAALAYNEQFF.

This clone has just a few counts. This chain joins TRBV28 and TRBJ2-7, with D perhaps TRBD1 (5 bases). The CDR3 is 15 amino acids. The germline V and J ends were trimmed by 7 bases and 0 bases, with 16 bases remaining between them. CDR1 and CDR2 from the germline V gene are MDHEN and SYDVKM. The CDR3 here is CASTDPGLSSYEQYF. CDR3 DNA: TGTGCCAGCACCGACCCAGGGTTAAGCTCCTACGAGCAGTACTTC.